This TCR beta chain originates from a study of T cell responses to AZD1222 COVID-19 vaccine. About the research overall: Combined were second doses at about 4 or about 12 weeks. Study-level results: Vaccine-associated CD4 TCRs ranged over spike, dominating at 160-218 and 743-854. Repertoire sampling happened only post peak T cell response.

Libraries were prepared by immunoSEQ multiplex PCR; TCRdb keeps only in-frame clonotypes and omits some of them. The sample carries 150,000 to 200,000 clones, around 90% recorded once. As for this clone: Its antigen is unidentified.

The CDR3 runs to 16 residues. CDR1 PRHDT and CDR2 FYEKMQ come from the germline V gene (reference sequence). After removal of 1 base from V and 1 base from J, the junction contained 4 bases not matched to a gene. This clonotype was obtained from an adult in good health. The source was peripheral blood, collected on day 0 of AZD1222 vaccination. This chain joins TRBV13 and TRBJ1-2; 9 nucleotides line up with TRBD1. CDR3: CASSLVPGQGNYGYTF. Here the CDR3 DNA reads TGTGCCAGCAGCTTAGTTCCGGGACAGGGTAACTATGGCTACACCTTC.